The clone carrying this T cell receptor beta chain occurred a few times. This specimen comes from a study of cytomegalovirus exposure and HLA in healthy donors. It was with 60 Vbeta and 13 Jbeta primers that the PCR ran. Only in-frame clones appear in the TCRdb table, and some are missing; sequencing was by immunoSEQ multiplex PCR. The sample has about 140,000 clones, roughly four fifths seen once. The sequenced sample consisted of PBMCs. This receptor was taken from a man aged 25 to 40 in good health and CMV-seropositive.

As DNA, the CDR3 is TGTGCCAGCAGTCCGGACTCCACCTACGAGCAGTACTTC. Protein product: CASSPDSTYEQYF. The rearrangement links TRBV27 to TRBJ2-7; D might be TRBD2 (5 bases). CDR3 length: 13 residues. The V gene lost 5 bases and the J gene lost 2 bases, with 10 bases spanning the gap. Germline V gene lookup returns CDR1 MNHEY and CDR2 SMNVEV (reference sequence).